One sample yielded the 8 T cell receptor beta chains listed below, sequenced in a study of cytomegalovirus exposure and HLA in healthy donors. PCR involved 60 Vbeta and 13 Jbeta primers. TCRdb keeps only in-frame clones here, not all; method: immunoSEQ multiplex PCR. The sample includes about 120,000 clones, around 72% seen only once; the top ten take under 5%. Sequenced material: PBMCs. Source of these receptors: a young man in good health and CMV-seronegative.

The rearrangement joins TRBV9 to TRBJ2-1; D possibly corresponds to TRBD2 (7 bases). V lost 2 bases to trimming and J lost 5 bases, with 14 bases between them. The CDR3 covers 15 residues. Germline-derived CDR1 and CDR2 are SGDLS and YYNGEE. CDR3 sequence: CASSVSGDMNNEQFF. The CDR3 DNA follows: TGTGCCAGCAGCGTCAGCGGGGACATGAACAATGAGCAGTTCTTC.

The genes are TRBV5-1 and TRBJ2-2; 12 positions agree with TRBD2. CDR3 length: 19 amino acids. After removal of 4 bases from V and 0 bases from J, the junction contained 10 bases not matched to a gene. Germline assignment: CDR1 SGHRS and CDR2 YFSETQ. The CDR3 nucleotides read TGCGCCAGCAGCCTCCGACTAGCGGGGGCGCTGACGAACACCGGGGAGCTGTTTTTT. Protein: CASSLRLAGALTNTGELFF.

The V call is TRBV11-2, the J call TRBJ1-3; D gene ambiguous. The ends were cut back, 4 bases at V and 0 bases at J, with 7 bases in the middle. The CDR3 runs 14 residues. CDR1 is SGHAT, CDR2 FQNNGV, per germline. The CDR3 DNA sequence: TGTGCCAGCAGCTCCCCTAGCTCTGGAAACACCATATATTTT. The encoded protein is CASSSPSSGNTIYF.

The chain joins TRBV6-1 to TRBJ2-7, with 7 bases identical to TRBD1. CDR3 size: 13 residues. Germline V lookup: CDR1 MNHNS, CDR2 SASEGT. Trimming cost V 5 bases and J 6 bases; bases outside gene matches: 7. The CDR3 reads CASSRQGRVEQYF. CDR3 in DNA: TGTGCCAGCAGTCGACAGGGCAGAGTCGAGCAGTACTTC.

The rearrangement uses TRBV7-9 and TRBJ2-5; the match to TRBD2 covers 8 bases. Germline lookup yields CDR1 SEHNR and CDR2 FQNEAQ (reference sequence). The CDR3 runs to 14 residues. The V segment lost 2 bases and the J segment 6 bases; nucleotides outside the gene matches: 5. CDR3 bases: TGTGCCAGCAGCTTAAACGGGGGGGCACAGACCCAGTACTTC. The encoded protein is CASSLNGGAQTQYF.

The genes are TRBV11-2 and TRBJ1-2; TRBD1 is a possible D gene (5 bases). With 5 bases removed from V and 1 base from J, the gap between germline ends came to 14 bases. The CDR3 totals 15 residues. CDR1 is SGHAT, CDR2 FQNNGV, per germline. The CDR3 sequence: CASSEVGHSNYGYTF. The CDR3, as DNA: TGTGCCAGCAGCGAGGTGGGGCACAGTAACTATGGCTACACCTTC.

Note on this clone: It may be a read error: a sequence one base away is much more abundant. This rearrangement joins TRBV14 to TRBJ1-1; 9 bases agree with TRBD1. The CDR3 totals 17 residues. The V gene's germline CDR1 is SGHDN and CDR2 FVKESK. The CDR3 region is CASSRRDLRDRDTEVFF. The CDR3, as DNA: TGTGCCAGCAGCCGAAGGGACCTCCGGGACAGGGACACTGAAGTTTTCTTT.

The CDR3 spells CASSTFPGQGYEQYF. Written as DNA, the CDR3 is TGTGCCAGCAGTACTTTCCCGGGACAGGGCTACGAGCAGTACTTC. V is TRBV28 and J is TRBJ2-7; 9 nucleotides align to TRBD1. Germline V gene sequence: CDR1 MDHEN, CDR2 SYDVKM. V shed 5 bases and J 3 bases; nucleotides not matched to a gene: 8. This CDR3 has 15 amino acids.